Sequencing of this T cell receptor (beta chain) was carried out in a study of CD8+ T cells in alopecia areata. The study's findings and limits: Whereas mice showed it more clearly, TCR sharing across patients was murkier, possibly because of HLA. Scalp clonality and expanded CD8+ clones among the top 100 fell significantly with tofacitinib.

This clone was seen just once. Its target is unknown. Looked up from germline, CDR1 is SQVTM and CDR2 is ANQGSEA. V lost 0 bases to trimming and J lost 2 bases, with 17 bases between them. The length of the CDR3 is 16 residues. The treatment is: oral pan-JAK inhibitor, 5-10 mg twice daily. Peripheral blood samples and lesional scalp punch biopsies were obtained from alopecia areata patients. PBMCs were stained for CD3, CD4 and CD8, and CD4+ and CD8+ T cells were sorted. After isolation, RNA underwent reverse transcription to generate cDNA as the sequencing template. This table comes from immunoSEQ multiplex PCR, and its TCRdb copy is limited to in-frame clones, with some not included. Seen here are about 190,000 clones, around 60% observed once, and the top ten hold over 0.55%.

This chain uses TRBV29-1 with TRBJ2-7, with D tentatively TRBD1 (5 bases). The receptor was derived from a human donor with alopecia areata. The sequenced sample was CD4+ T cells sorted from blood, obtained at week 4, from a patient treated with tofacitinib. This CDR3 reads CSVEDRVRGQAYEQYF. CDR3 bases: TGCAGCGTTGAAGATAGAGTCCGAGGACAAGCCTACGAGCAGTACTTC.